The 23 T cell receptor beta chains in this list originate from one sample, sequenced in a study of blood T cell repertoires in COVID-19. Clones were read by immunoSEQ multiplex PCR, and TCRdb kept only the in-frame ones, dropping some. The sample lists around 100,000 clones; about nine tenths were seen once. The sequencing sample was made of peripheral blood. The receptors stem from a man aged 45-65 years with active COVID-19.

The chain recombines TRBV11-2 with TRBJ2-3, with TRBD1 identical over 8 bases. Germline-derived CDR1 and CDR2 are SGHAT and FQNNGV. Trimming removed 5 bases from V and 2 bases from J; junction bases left unmatched: 6. The CDR3 is 15 amino acids. CDR3 protein: CASSPRTGLTDTQYF. DNA for the CDR3: TGTGCCAGCAGCCCCCGGACAGGGCTCACAGATACGCAGTATTTT. Based on the CDR3 plus reference TRBV11-2 and TRBJ2-3, the full variable domain is EAGVAQSPRYKIIEKRQSVAFWCNPISGHATLYWYQQILGQGPKLLIQFQNNGVVDDSQLPKDRFSAERLKGVDSTLKIQPAKLEDSAVYLCASSPRTGLTDTQYFGPGTRLTVL.

The rearrangement uses TRBV18 and TRBJ2-7; D perhaps matches TRBD1 (5 bases). The V gene's germline CDR1 is KGHSH and CDR2 LQKENI. V lost 5 bases, J lost 4 bases, and 12 bases lay in between. CDR3 size: 13 residues. CDR3 nucleotide sequence: TGTGCCAGCTCAGCCCAGACAGAGTACGAGCAGTACTTC. This codes for CASSAQTEYEQYF.

The V and J genes are TRBV3-1 (or the pseudogene TRBV3-2) and TRBJ2-4, with D possibly matching TRBD1 (5 bases). Germline loops: CDR1 LGHDT, CDR2 YNNKEL (reference sequence). This CDR3 contains 17 residues. Trimming took 5 bases from V and 0 from J, leaving 17 bases between them. The CDR3 coding sequence is TGTGCCAGCAGCACGGACCCAGGGTCTTTAGCCAAAAACATTCAGTACTTC. It encodes CASSTDPGSLAKNIQYF.

V is TRBV6-2 or TRBV6-3 and J is TRBJ2-3; D is unresolved. Germline V lookup: CDR1 MNHEY, CDR2 SVGEGT. The germline V and J ends were trimmed by 5 bases and 1 base, with 16 bases remaining between them. CDR3 length equals 16 residues. CDR3 coding DNA: TGTGCCAGCAGTCACCGCCTTTATCGAGGCACAGATACGCAGTATTTT. Its protein product is CASSHRLYRGTDTQYF.

The chain combines TRBV6-5 with TRBJ1-1, with D unclear. Germline CDR1 reads MNHEY; CDR2 reads SVGAGI. V was shortened by 2 bases and J by 5 bases, with 9 bases between the two germline ends. The CDR3 spans 13 residues. The CDR3 is CASSYRPGTEAFF. The DNA of the CDR3 is TGTGCCAGCAGTTACAGGCCGGGGACTGAAGCTTTCTTT.

In DNA form, the CDR3 reads TGTGCCAGCTCACCAGGGGGGGCCCTGAACACTGAAGCTTTCTTT. This gives the protein CASSPGGALNTEAFF. The chain recombines TRBV18 with TRBJ1-1, with D possibly matching TRBD1 (6 bases). Per germline, CDR1 KGHSH and CDR2 LQKENI. This CDR3 comprises 15 residues. V lost 2 bases and J 0 bases, leaving 10 bases between the germline ends.

The gene calls are TRBV2 and TRBJ2-7; 9 nucleotides line up with TRBD2. The CDR3 is 14 amino acids. Germline assignment: CDR1 SNHLY and CDR2 FYNNEI. Unmatched junction bases numbered 3, after V lost 3 bases and J lost 3 bases. CDR3 sequence reads: CASSDLAGFYEQYV. Here the CDR3 DNA reads TGTGCCAGCAGTGATCTAGCGGGGTTCTACGAGCAGTACGTC.

This clone is a singleton in its sample. This sequence joins TRBV30 and TRBJ1-5; no clear D. V was cut by 0 bases and J by 0 bases, with 6 bases left in between. The CDR3 is 14 amino acids. Looked up from germline, CDR1 is GTSNPN and CDR2 is SVGIG (reference sequence). The CDR3 region is CAWSVQASNQPQHF. CDR3 nucleotide sequence: TGTGCCTGGAGTGTGCAGGCTAGCAATCAGCCCCAGCATTTT.

This clone has only a few counts. This chain links TRBV5-4 with TRBJ1-2; TRBD1 aligns across 11 bases. This CDR3 region has 15 residues. V trimming: 4 bases; J trimming: 6 bases; junction bases outside the gene matches: 8. CDR1 is SGHNT, CDR2 YYREEE, per germline (reference sequence). CDR3 residues: CASSGAGTGGNGYTF. The CDR3 DNA reads TGTGCCAGCAGCGGGGCCGGGACAGGGGGGAATGGCTACACCTTC.

The CDR3 DNA reads TGTGCCAGCAGCTTGGGGGCGCCTTACAATGAGCAGTTCTTC. It specifies CASSLGAPYNEQFF. This chain connects TRBV7-9 to TRBJ2-1, with a weak D call TRBD1 (6 bases). CDR3 length equals 14 residues. Germline V gene data show CDR1 as SEHNR and CDR2 as FQNEAQ (reference sequence). Between the trimmed V and J ends, which lost 3 bases and 4 bases, there was a span of 10 bases.

The sample holds one count of this clone. The V gene is TRBV9, the J gene TRBJ2-1; 9 bases are shared with TRBD1. Per germline, CDR1 SGDLS and CDR2 YYNGEE. V gave up 2 bases and J gave up 0 bases; unmatched junction bases: 6. The CDR3 loop spans 17 amino acids. The CDR3: CASSVTGGSSSYNEQFF. CDR3 sequence (DNA): TGTGCCAGCAGCGTTACAGGGGGCTCGAGCTCCTACAATGAGCAGTTCTTC.

The rearrangement links TRBV5-1 to TRBJ2-1, with 7 bases fitting TRBD2. Trimming took 0 bases from V and 7 from J; bases not matched to a gene: 7. This CDR3 region has 15 residues. CDR1 SGHRS and CDR2 YFSETQ come from the germline V gene. CDR3 DNA sequence: TGCGCCAGCAGCTTGGAGACTAGCCTGGGAAATGAGCAGTTCTTC. Its translation: CASSLETSLGNEQFF.

The rearrangement links TRBV5-1 to TRBJ2-7; tentatively, D is TRBD1 (6 bases). The CDR3 length is 16 residues. The V end was cut by 0 bases, the J end by 3 bases, with 16 bases between. In germline, CDR1 is SGHRS, CDR2 YFSETQ. The CDR3 loop is CASSLDPGQGYYEQYF. As DNA, the CDR3 is TGCGCCAGCAGCTTGGATCCGGGGCAGGGGTACTACGAGCAGTACTTC.

The chain combines TRBV30 with TRBJ2-5, with TRBD1 matching 9 bases. CDR3 size: 13 residues. The germline gives CDR1 GTSNPN, CDR2 SVGIG (reference sequence). With 4 bases clipped from V and 3 bases from J, the junction kept 3 bases outside the gene matches. Here the CDR3 reads CAWNGQGKETQYF. CDR3 nucleotides: TGTGCCTGGAACGGACAGGGGAAAGAGACCCAGTACTTC.

The rearrangement uses TRBV3-1 (or the pseudogene TRBV3-2) and TRBJ1-3, with no clear D. V lost 2 bases and J lost 4, with 15 bases in between. Germline-derived CDR1 and CDR2 are LGHDT and YNNKEL (reference sequence). The CDR3 contains 16 residues. The CDR3: CASSQSRRGYGNTIYF. In DNA form, the CDR3 reads TGTGCCAGCAGCCAATCTAGACGGGGTTACGGAAACACCATATATTTT.

The rearrangement joins TRBV11-2 to TRBJ2-5, with 12 nucleotides matching TRBD2. This CDR3 contains 16 residues. Losses at the gene ends were 3 bases for V and 1 base for J; bases not matched to a gene: 3. Germline CDR1 SGHAT, CDR2 FQNNGV. CDR3 DNA sequence: TGTGCCAGCAGCTTGGGACTAGCGGGCCTCCAAGAGACCCAGTACTTC. Its translation is CASSLGLAGLQETQYF.

This rearrangement joins TRBV5-5 to TRBJ2-2; tentatively, D is TRBD1 (6 bases). The germline gives CDR1 SGHKS, CDR2 YYEKEE (reference sequence). V shed 3 bases and J shed 1 base, with 7 bases lying between them. This CDR3 has 14 amino acids. This chain's CDR3 is CASSSTGNTGELFF. As DNA, the CDR3 is TGTGCCAGCAGCTCGACAGGGAACACCGGGGAGCTGTTTTTT.

This chain uses TRBV5-1 with TRBJ2-2; TRBD1 agrees at 7 bases. The CDR3 runs 16 residues. The ends lost 4 bases at V and 9 bases at J; junction bases unmatched: 15. Germline V gene sequence: CDR1 SGHRS, CDR2 YFSETQ. Written as DNA, the CDR3 is TGCGCCAGCAGCCAGGACAGGAGTGTAATGTATCGGGAGCTGTTTTTT. As protein: CASSQDRSVMYRELFF.

The rearrangement links TRBV6-4 to TRBJ2-3, with 10 nucleotides matching TRBD2. The CDR3 sequence is 17 residues long. Losses at the gene ends were 5 bases for V and 0 bases for J; bases not matched to a gene: 8. The germline V gene encodes CDR1 MRHNA and CDR2 SNTAGT. The DNA for the CDR3 is TGTGCCAGCAGTCGGACTAGCGGACGATCTAGCACAGATACGCAGTATTTT. Translation gives CASSRTSGRSSTDTQYF.

The CDR3 DNA sequence: TGCAGCGTTGTTCGGGAGGGCCGGTCCTACAATGAGCAGTTCTTC. Translated: CSVVREGRSYNEQFF. The chain recombines TRBV29-1 with TRBJ2-1, with 8 bases that match TRBD2. Trimming took 4 bases from V and 1 from J; bases not matched to a gene: 6. The CDR3 runs 15 residues. Germline values: CDR1 SQVTM, CDR2 ANQGSEA.

This chain links TRBV11-2 with TRBJ1-4; 7 nucleotides agree with TRBD1. Unmatched junction bases numbered 3, after V lost 5 bases and J lost 3 bases. The CDR3 totals 14 residues. Germline V gene data show CDR1 as SGHAT and CDR2 as FQNNGV. Here the CDR3 reads CASSTGTANEKLFF. DNA for the CDR3: TGTGCCAGCAGCACCGGGACAGCTAATGAAAAACTGTTTTTT.

The chain is built from TRBV24-1 and TRBJ2-6; D possibly corresponds to TRBD1 (6 bases). Germline values: CDR1 KGHDR, CDR2 SFDVKD. V was shortened by 6 bases and J by 2 bases, with 7 bases between the two germline ends. The CDR3 is made up of 14 amino acids. The CDR3 coding sequence is TGTGCCACCAGTACAGGGCCTGGGGCCAACGTCCTGACTTTC. It translates to CATSTGPGANVLTF.

This rearrangement joins TRBV5-1 to TRBJ2-5; 7 bases fit TRBD2. The germline V gene has CDR1 SGHRS and CDR2 YFSETQ. This CDR3 is built from 16 residues. Trimming at V came to 3 bases and at J to 5 bases, leaving 13 bases not matched to a gene. In DNA form, the CDR3 reads TGCGCCAGCAGCTGGGGGGGAACGGGATCTCAGGAGACCCAGTACTTC. Translated: CASSWGGTGSQETQYF.